The clone carrying this TCR beta chain was seen only a few times. The antigen remains unidentified. The sample is drawn from a study of response to subunit inactivated influenza vaccine. Study-level findings and limits: The authors suggested that every seasonal influenza vaccination recruits few new T cells.

TCRdb called the RT-PCR reads again in MiXCR, with one record for every CDR3 protein. The table shows roughly 790,000 distinct CDR3 sequences, with around 20% occurring only once. This CDR3 has 11 residues. Per germline, CDR1 DFQATT and CDR2 SNEGSKA (reference sequence). V lost 4 bases and J 4 bases, leaving 8 bases between the germline ends. This chain connects TRBV20-1 to TRBJ2-7, with D unclear. The sample here was PBMCs from blood, taken about 5 days after vaccination. This sequence originates from a man in his forties or fifties who received an inactivated influenza vaccine. The CDR3 protein is CSATTGYEQYF. The CDR3 bases are TGCAGTGCTACCACTGGTTACGAGCAGTACTTC.